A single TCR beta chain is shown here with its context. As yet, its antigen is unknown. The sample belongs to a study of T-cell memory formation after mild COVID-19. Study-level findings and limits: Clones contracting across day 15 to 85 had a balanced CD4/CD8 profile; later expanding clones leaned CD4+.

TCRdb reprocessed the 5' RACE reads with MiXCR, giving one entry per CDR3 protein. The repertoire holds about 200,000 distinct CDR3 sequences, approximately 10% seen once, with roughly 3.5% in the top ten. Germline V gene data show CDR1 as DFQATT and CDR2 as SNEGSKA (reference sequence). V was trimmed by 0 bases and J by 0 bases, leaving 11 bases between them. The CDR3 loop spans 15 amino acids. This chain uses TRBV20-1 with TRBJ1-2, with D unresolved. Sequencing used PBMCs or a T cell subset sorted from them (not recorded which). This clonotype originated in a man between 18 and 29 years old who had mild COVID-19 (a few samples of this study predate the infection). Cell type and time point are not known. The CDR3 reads CSARDNRGANYGYTF. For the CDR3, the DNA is TGCAGTGCTAGAGATAACCGAGGCGCTAACTATGGCTACACCTTC.